This T cell receptor (beta chain) originates from a study of radiotherapy plus CTLA-4 blockade in lung cancer. On the study more broadly: Objective responses were seen in 15% to 20% of patients, disease control in 31%.

Germline-derived CDR1 and CDR2 are SGDLS and YYNGEE. CDR3 length: 17 residues. J was trimmed by 5 bases and V by 3 bases; bases with no gene match: 11. TCRdb's table, derived via immunoSEQ multiplex PCR, lists solely in-frame clones and lacks some. Of roughly 80,000 clones in the sample, 70% to 80% were seen once. Focal radiation plus CTLA-4 blockade with ipilimumab was administered to patients who had chemo-refractory metastatic non-small-cell lung cancer. Sequenced material: peripheral blood, taken from a patient treated with radiotherapy plus ipilimumab. J is TRBJ2-2 and V is TRBV9, with 9 bases fitting TRBD1. This TCR derives from a human donor with non-small cell lung cancer whose response to radiotherapy plus ipilimumab could not be evaluated. The CDR3 is CASSGRVGTGITGELFF. The CDR3 DNA reads TGTGCCAGCAGCGGCCGGGTGGGGACAGGGATAACCGGGGAGCTGTTTTTT.